This T cell receptor beta chain emerged from a study of T cells in Graves' hyperthyroidism and ophthalmopathy. Template material for amplifying TCR beta CDR3 regions consisted of RNA transcripts. During a first-round RT-PCR of the TCR CDR3, the HTBI primer set was used. TCRdb analysed the multiplex PCR reads with MiXCR anew, one entry per CDR3 protein. This sample has fewer than 650,000 distinct CDR3 sequences, with about 14% found just once. This clonotype has ten or more counts. PBMCs were obtained from under 13 ml fresh peripheral blood. Sequencing was performed on blood. The clonotype was recovered from a woman in her thirties or forties with Graves' ophthalmopathy.

The chain's CDR3 is CASSPVLTGTQYF. The CDR3 DNA reads as TGTGCCAGCAGCCCCGTATTGACGGGGACCCAGTACTTC. The genes are TRBV7-2 and TRBJ2-5, with D unclear. With 5 bases removed from V and 7 bases from J, the gap between germline ends came to 14 bases. The V gene's germline CDR1 is SGHTA and CDR2 FQGNSA. This CDR3 contains 13 residues.